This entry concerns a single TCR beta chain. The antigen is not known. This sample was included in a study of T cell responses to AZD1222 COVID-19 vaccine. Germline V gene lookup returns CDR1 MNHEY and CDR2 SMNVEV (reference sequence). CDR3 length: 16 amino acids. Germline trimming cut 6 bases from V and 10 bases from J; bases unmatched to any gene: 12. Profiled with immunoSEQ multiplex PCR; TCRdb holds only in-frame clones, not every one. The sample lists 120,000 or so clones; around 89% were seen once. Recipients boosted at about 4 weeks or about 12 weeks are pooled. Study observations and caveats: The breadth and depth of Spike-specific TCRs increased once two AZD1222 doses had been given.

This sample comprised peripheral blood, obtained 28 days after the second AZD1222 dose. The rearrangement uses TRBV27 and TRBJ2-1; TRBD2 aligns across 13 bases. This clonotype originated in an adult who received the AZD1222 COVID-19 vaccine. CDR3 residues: CASSPILAGGPEEQFF. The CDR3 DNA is TGTGCCAGCAGCCCCATACTAGCGGGGGGGCCGGAGGAGCAGTTCTTC.